A single sample is the source of the 27 T cell receptor beta chains below, sequenced in a study of CD8 T cells in Susac syndrome. Random hexamers served to reverse transcribe about 0.5 to 1 ug RNA. MiXCR, run by TCRdb on the immunoSEQ multiplex PCR reads, gives a single entry per CDR3 protein. The table includes about 240,000 distinct CDR3 sequences, roughly 95% detected once. Sequenced: CD4+ T cells from PBMCs. The receptors derive from a human donor with Susac syndrome.

The V and J genes are TRBV6-8 and TRBJ2-2; the match to TRBD1 covers 7 bases. Unmatched junction bases numbered 15, after V lost 8 bases and J lost 6 bases. CDR3 length equals 16 residues. CDR1 and CDR2 (germline): MNHGY, SAAAGT. CDR3 in DNA: TGTGCCAGCCGGGGACAGCCCCCTAAGGGATCCGGGGAGCTGTTTTTT. Translated: CASRGQPPKGSGELFF.

This clonotype appeared once. V and J are TRBV24-1 and TRBJ1-5, with D unresolved. CDR3 length: 14 residues. Trimming cost V 4 bases and J 5 bases, with 11 bases left between them. The germline V gene encodes CDR1 KGHDR and CDR2 SFDVKD. The chain's CDR3 is CATSERGWDQPQHF. CDR3 in DNA: TGTGCCACCAGTGAACGTGGGTGGGATCAGCCCCAGCATTTT.

The genes are TRBV4-1 and TRBJ2-5; TRBD2 aligns across 9 bases. Germline V gene sequence: CDR1 MGHRA, CDR2 YSYEKL. The CDR3 consists of 18 residues. Trimming cost V 4 bases and J 5 bases; bases outside gene matches: 17. CDR3 sequence (DNA): TGCGCCAGCAGCCGGTATATTATCGGCGGGAGGGCCGAGGAGACCCAGTACTTC. This gives the protein CASSRYIIGGRAEETQYF.

The chain carries TRBV7-9 and TRBJ1-5; a possible D gene is TRBD1 (5 bases). This CDR3 comprises 15 residues. Germline-derived CDR1 and CDR2 are SEHNR and FQNEAQ (reference sequence). V lost 5 bases to trimming and J lost 3 bases, with 14 bases between them. The CDR3 is CASSPSGRDNQPQHF. The DNA for the CDR3 is TGTGCCAGCAGCCCTTCGGGGCGGGACAATCAGCCCCAGCATTTT. The full variable domain, its missing parts supplied by reference TRBV7-9 and TRBJ1-5, is DTGVSQNPRHKITKRGQNVTFRCDPISEHNRLYWYRQTLGQGPEFLTYFQNEAQLEKSRLLSDRFSAERPKGSFSTLEIQRTEQGDSAMYLCASSPSGRDNQPQHFGDGTRLSIL.

CDR3 sequence reads: CASSQALSVNLAGELFF. CDR3 in DNA: TGCGCCAGCAGCCAAGCCCTTTCAGTCAATCTTGCCGGGGAGCTGTTTTTT. The rearrangement uses TRBV4-1 and TRBJ2-2, with D hard to call. The CDR3 runs to 17 residues. Germline V gives CDR1 MGHRA, CDR2 YSYEKL. V lost 1 base to trimming and J lost 6 bases, with 18 bases between them.

This clonotype was found once. V is TRBV18 and J is TRBJ2-7, with 11 bases fitting TRBD2. Unmatched junction bases numbered 9, after V lost 4 bases and J lost 7 bases. The CDR3 is made up of 15 amino acids. Germline lookup yields CDR1 KGHSH and CDR2 LQKENI. CDR3 in DNA: TGTGCCAGCTCACAAACTAGCGGGGGTTTTCGGGAGCAGTACTTC. Translating gives CASSQTSGGFREQYF.

The chain combines TRBV7-9 with TRBJ2-7, with 9 bases matching TRBD2. The germline V gene has CDR1 SEHNR and CDR2 FQNEAQ (reference sequence). This CDR3 has 14 amino acids. V shed 6 bases, J shed 2 bases, and the junction held 5 bases outside the gene matches. The CDR3 here is CASSQLAGAYEQYF. Here the CDR3 DNA reads TGTGCCAGCAGTCAATTAGCGGGGGCCTACGAGCAGTACTTC.

This chain links TRBV4-1 with TRBJ2-7, with D uncertain. Per germline, CDR1 MGHRA and CDR2 YSYEKL. The CDR3 has 14 amino acids. Trimming removed 1 base from V and 4 bases from J, with 11 bases in between. CDR3 sequence (DNA): TGCGCCAGCAGCCAAGGGGTGGGGTTGTACGAGCAGTACTTC. Translated: CASSQGVGLYEQYF.

V gene TRBV7-9 combines with J gene TRBJ2-3, with TRBD2 identical over 9 bases. The CDR3 totals 16 residues. Germline CDR1 reads SEHNR; CDR2 reads FQNEAQ (reference sequence). V lost 1 base, J lost 5 bases, and 7 bases stayed unmatched. CDR3 DNA sequence: TGTGCCAGCAGCTTAGACGGCGGGAGGGCCAGAGATACGCAGTATTTT. Translated: CASSLDGGRARDTQYF.

This clonotype appeared a single time. V and J are TRBV5-1 and TRBJ2-5, with 11 bases identical to TRBD2. This CDR3 has 17 residues. Germline V gene lookup returns CDR1 SGHRS and CDR2 YFSETQ. Trimming at V came to 4 bases and at J to 1 base, leaving 9 bases not matched to a gene. The CDR3 region is CASSLSGTSGGQETQYF. CDR3 nucleotide sequence: TGCGCCAGCAGCCTTTCTGGGACTAGCGGAGGCCAAGAGACCCAGTACTTC.

A few counts support this clonotype. The rearrangement links TRBV7-2 to TRBJ2-6; no reliable D call. The V gene lost 1 base and the J gene lost 0 bases, with 4 bases spanning the gap. The CDR3 has 15 amino acids. Germline V gene data show CDR1 as SGHTA and CDR2 as FQGNSA. The CDR3 loop reads CASSLGVSGANVLTF. CDR3 DNA: TGTGCCAGCAGCTTAGGTGTCTCTGGGGCCAACGTCCTGACTTTC.

The chain has TRBV20-1 and TRBJ2-2, with a possible D match to TRBD2 (6 bases). The germline V gene has CDR1 DFQATT and CDR2 SNEGSKA (reference sequence). This CDR3 region has 15 residues. The V end was cut by 0 bases, the J end by 5 bases, with 13 bases between. CDR3 DNA sequence: TGCAGTGCTAGAGATCCGGGAGAAGGTACCGGGGAGCTGTTTTTT. Translated, it gives CSARDPGEGTGELFF.

In this sample, this clonotype turned up once. This rearrangement joins TRBV15 to TRBJ2-3; TRBD2 matches at 14 bases. The germline gives CDR1 LNHNV, CDR2 YYDKDF (reference sequence). The CDR3 covers 18 residues. J lost 3 bases, V lost 4 bases, and 9 bases had no gene match. DNA of the CDR3: TGTGCCACCAGCAAGGGACTAGCGGGAGATATAAGGACAGATACGCAGTATTTT. Residues: CATSKGLAGDIRTDTQYF.

This rearrangement joins TRBV20-1 to TRBJ1-4; TRBD1 agrees at 8 bases. In germline, CDR1 is DFQATT, CDR2 SNEGSKA (reference sequence). V lost 5 bases, J lost 5 bases, and 4 bases stayed unmatched. The CDR3 is made up of 13 amino acids. In nucleotides, the CDR3 is TGCAGTGCTGGCACAGGGGGAAATGAAAAACTGTTTTTT. Translating it yields CSAGTGGNEKLFF.

The J gene is TRBJ2-7, the V gene TRBV20-1; 10 nucleotides match TRBD2. With 4 bases clipped from V and 5 bases from J, the junction kept 17 bases outside the gene matches. Germline values: CDR1 DFQATT, CDR2 SNEGSKA (reference sequence). CDR3 length equals 17 residues. The CDR3 here is CSATTTSGLSNSHEQYF. CDR3 nucleotides: TGCAGTGCTACCACGACTAGCGGGCTGAGTAATAGCCACGAGCAGTACTTC.

The V and J genes are TRBV29-1 and TRBJ1-1; maybe TRBD1 (5 bases). The CDR3 has 15 residues. Per germline, CDR1 SQVTM and CDR2 ANQGSEA. Trimming removed 7 bases at V and 0 bases at J, with 18 bases between. The CDR3 DNA reads TGCAGCGCGTCAGGGAATGGCCTTTTGAACACTGAAGCTTTCTTT. Residues: CSASGNGLLNTEAFF.

The chain carries TRBV30 and TRBJ1-2; D is uncertain. Germline CDR1 and CDR2: GTSNPN and SVGIG (reference sequence). V was cut by 6 bases and J by 0 bases, with 14 bases left in between. The CDR3 has 14 amino acids. The CDR3 coding sequence is TGTGCCTGCCATAAGGCCCTAGCTAACTATGGCTACACCTTC. Its translation: CACHKALANYGYTF.

The V call is TRBV18, the J call TRBJ2-3; D not certain. CDR3 length: 15 amino acids. Germline V lookup: CDR1 KGHSH, CDR2 LQKENI. V gave up 4 bases and J gave up 0 bases, with 11 bases separating them. The CDR3 is CASSRAEISTDTQYF. The CDR3 DNA is TGTGCCAGCTCACGTGCCGAGATAAGCACAGATACGCAGTATTTT. The full variable domain, completed using reference TRBV18 and TRBJ2-3, is NAGVMQNPRHLVRRRGQEARLRCSPMKGHSHVYWYRQLPEEGLKFMVYLQKENIIDESGMPKERFSAEFPKEGPSILRIQQVVRGDSAAYFCASSRAEISTDTQYFGPGTRLTVL.

The chain recombines TRBV2 with TRBJ1-4; D unclear. The length of the CDR3 is 11 residues. CDR1 is SNHLY, CDR2 FYNNEI, per germline. V was shortened by 8 bases and J by 8 bases, with 9 bases between the two germline ends. The CDR3 bases are TGTGCCAGCTCGGCCCCGGAAAAACTGTTTTTT. Translation gives CASSAPEKLFF.

J is TRBJ2-1 and V is TRBV6-4, with D tentatively TRBD2 (6 bases). Deletions cut 6 bases from V and 6 bases from J, with 15 bases between. This CDR3 has 14 residues. Germline loops: CDR1 MRHNA, CDR2 SNTAGT. DNA for the CDR3: TGTGCCAGCAGAGCCCGGGACTTGTTCAATGAGCAGTTCTTC. Translating gives CASRARDLFNEQFF.

This clonotype has just one count. The rearrangement joins TRBV6-5 to TRBJ1-2, with D possibly TRBD1 on 5 matching bases. CDR3 length: 17 residues. Germline V gene sequence: CDR1 MNHEY, CDR2 SVGAGI. Trimming took off 1 base at V and 2 bases at J, with 17 bases between the two ends. The CDR3 DNA reads as TGTGCCAGCAGTTACTATGACAGCCCCTGGGGAAACTATGGCTACACCTTC. Translating gives CASSYYDSPWGNYGYTF.

J is TRBJ2-7 and V is TRBV6-5; 10 bases match TRBD1. Trimming at V came to 4 bases and at J to 7 bases, leaving 4 bases not matched to a gene. CDR1 is MNHEY, CDR2 SVGAGI, per germline. CDR3 length: 13 residues. Written as DNA, the CDR3 is TGTGCCAGCAGTTGGGACAGGGGTAGAGAGCAGTACTTC. It specifies CASSWDRGREQYF.

The chain is built from TRBV28 and TRBJ2-7; 11 bases are a match to TRBD2. Germline CDR1 and CDR2: MDHEN and SYDVKM. The CDR3 is made up of 17 amino acids. V trimming: 2 bases; J trimming: 2 bases; junction bases outside the gene matches: 8. The CDR3 reads CASSLRRLAGMAYEQYF. DNA for the CDR3: TGTGCCAGCAGTTTACGTCGACTAGCGGGAATGGCCTACGAGCAGTACTTC.

The chain joins TRBV29-1 to TRBJ2-3; 8 positions agree with TRBD2. The V gene's germline CDR1 is SQVTM and CDR2 ANQGSEA. The CDR3 spans 12 residues. CDR3 in DNA: TGCAGTAGCGGGATGGGCACAGATACGCAGTATTTT. It is translated as CSSGMGTDTQYF.

This rearrangement joins TRBV25-1 to TRBJ2-5; the D gene is possibly TRBD1 (5 bases). Trimming removed 0 bases at V and 3 bases at J, with 8 bases between. CDR1 MGHDK and CDR2 SYGVNS come from the germline V gene. This CDR3 spans 14 amino acids. CDR3 protein: CASSEYDREETQYF. The DNA for the CDR3 is TGTGCCAGCAGTGAATACGACAGAGAAGAGACCCAGTACTTC.

The J gene is TRBJ2-5, the V gene TRBV29-1, with TRBD1 matching 7 bases. The germline CDR1 and CDR2 sequences are SQVTM and ANQGSEA. After removal of 7 bases from V and 4 bases from J, the junction contained 15 bases not matched to a gene. The CDR3 has 15 amino acids. The CDR3 DNA sequence: TGCAGCGCCGAAAAGGGGGCCGCCTTGGGAGAGACCCAGTACTTC. This encodes CSAEKGAALGETQYF. Filled out from reference TRBV29-1 and TRBJ2-5, the complete variable domain reads SAVISQKPSRDICQRGTSLTIQCQVDSQVTMMFWYRQQPGQSLTLIATANQGSEATYESGFVIDKFPISRPNLTFSTLTVSNMSPEDSSIYLCSAEKGAALGETQYFGPGTRLLVL.

The V and J genes are TRBV7-9 and TRBJ2-1; 13 bases are shared with TRBD2. The V gene end was trimmed by 5 bases and the J gene end by 8 bases; junction bases not matched to a gene: 15. This CDR3 is built from 18 residues. CDR1 is SEHNR and CDR2 is FQNEAQ in the germline V gene (reference sequence). The CDR3 DNA reads as TGTGCCAGCAGCCTACTAGCGGGAGGGCCTATTTCGAAAGATGAGCAGTTCTTC. Translation gives CASSLLAGGPISKDEQFF.